This T cell receptor (beta chain) was captured in a study of human T cells and chemical hapten exposure. TCRdb used MiXCR to reprocess the RACE reads, holding one entry per CDR3 protein. The sample yields 190,000 or so distinct CDR3 sequences, 30% seen once. Time point given: pre-sensitization, week 0. As to treatment: therapeutic diphenylcyclopropenone sensitization with weekly scalp DPC. Participating donors were patients with alopecia, aged 18 to 70 years, considered appropriate candidates for DPC. This clonotype was sampled from a woman in her 30s with alopecia areata. Some clones in this sample may be carry-over from other donors' samples. Here the sequenced sample was whole blood, taken in connection with sensitization to the hapten diphenylcyclopropenone (DPC).

This chain's CDR3 is CASGTGTTMNTEAFF. Here the CDR3 DNA reads TGTGCCAGCGGTACCGGGACAACCATGAACACTGAAGCTTTCTTT. V usage is TRBV9 and J usage is TRBJ1-1; possibly TRBD1 for D (6 bases). Germline values: CDR1 SGDLS, CDR2 YYNGEE. Trimming removed 7 bases at V and 0 bases at J, with 16 bases between. The CDR3 sequence is 15 residues long.